This passage covers 21 T cell receptor beta chains from one sample sequenced in a study of blood T cell repertoires in COVID-19. Here immunoSEQ multiplex PCR was the method, and the copy in TCRdb shows in-frame clones only, minus some. The table has hundreds of thousands of clones, around 90% seen once. Sequences were obtained from peripheral blood. The receptor source for this set is a woman aged 18 to 35 with acute or convalescent COVID-19.

This chain connects TRBV19 to TRBJ1-5; 8 bases are a match to TRBD1. The CDR3 spans 17 residues. The germline gives CDR1 LNHDA, CDR2 SQIVND (reference sequence). The J segment lost 1 base and the V segment lost 3 bases, leaving 8 bases of the junction unmatched. The CDR3 coding sequence is TGTGCCAGTAGTATCACCTGGACAGGGTGGAGCAATCAGCCCCAGCATTTT. Translated: CASSITWTGWSNQPQHF.

About this clone: This sample also contains other DNA sequences that code for the same CDR3. This chain joins TRBV20-1 and TRBJ1-2, with D perhaps matching TRBD1 (6 bases). The CDR3 length is 11 residues. Germline values: CDR1 DFQATT, CDR2 SNEGSKA (reference sequence). The chain's CDR3 is CSYGGAGGYTF. As DNA, the CDR3 is TGCTCCTATGGGGGGGCAGGGGGCTACACCTTC.

The V call is TRBV7-2, the J call TRBJ2-2; D is unclear. This CDR3 has 12 residues. CDR1 is SGHTA and CDR2 is FQGNSA in the germline V gene. Deletions cut 5 bases from V and 8 bases from J, with 9 bases between. The CDR3: CASSPKRGELFF. CDR3 coding DNA: TGTGCCAGCAGCCCTAAGAGGGGGGAGCTGTTTTTT.

The chain combines TRBV5-3 with TRBJ2-3; 12 bases are shared with TRBD2. TRBV5-3 is labeled an ORF, and its function is uncertain. Trimming removed 4 bases from V and 7 bases from J; junction bases left unmatched: 7. This CDR3 spans 15 amino acids. The CDR3 loop reads CARSLPSGGANTQYF. The DNA for the CDR3 is TGTGCCAGAAGCCTCCCTAGCGGGGGGGCGAATACGCAGTATTTT.

The V call is TRBV4-2, the J call TRBJ2-3; D possibly corresponds to TRBD2 (6 bases). V lost 0 bases and J lost 3, with 10 bases in between. Looked up from germline, CDR1 is LGHNA and CDR2 is YNFKEQ. The CDR3 is 15 residues long. CDR3 loop: CASSQDPGRTDTQYF. The CDR3 DNA sequence: TGTGCCAGCAGCCAAGACCCAGGGAGGACAGATACGCAGTATTTT.

This chain links TRBV4-3 with TRBJ1-1, with D possibly matching TRBD1 (5 bases). V was pared by 5 bases and J by 2 bases, with 9 bases between. The V gene's germline CDR1 is LGHNA and CDR2 YSLEER. This CDR3 contains 13 residues. CDR3 in amino acids: CASSWGGNTEAFF. In DNA, the CDR3 is TGCGCCAGCAGCTGGGGGGGAAACACTGAAGCTTTCTTT.

The chain has TRBV23-1 and TRBJ1-2; TRBD1 might be the D (5 bases). TRBV23-1 is an ORF, with its function uncertain. The V gene lost 4 bases and the J gene lost 6 bases, with 21 bases spanning the gap. This CDR3 has 16 amino acids. Written as DNA, the CDR3 is TGCGCCAGCAGTCGCCCCCAGGGTGCCCAAACGGATGGCTACACCTTC. It specifies CASSRPQGAQTDGYTF.

CDR3 nucleotide sequence: TGTGCCAGCAGTTACCCGACAGGTCAGGAGCAGTACTTC. Residues: CASSYPTGQEQYF. The V and J genes are TRBV6-5 and TRBJ2-7; D is perhaps TRBD1 (6 bases). The germline CDR1 and CDR2 sequences are MNHEY and SVGAGI. This CDR3 comprises 13 residues. The germline V and J ends were trimmed by 2 bases and 7 bases, with 12 bases remaining between them.

The J gene is TRBJ1-6, the V gene TRBV7-2; the match to TRBD1 covers 9 bases. Unmatched junction bases numbered 6, after V lost 4 bases and J lost 8 bases. The CDR3 contains 15 residues. Germline CDR1 is SGHTA and CDR2 is FQGNSA. The DNA for the CDR3 is TGTGCCAGCAGCTCGCCCGGGACAGGGTATTCACCCCTCCACTTT. Its protein is CASSSPGTGYSPLHF.

In this sample, this clone turned up once. The chain couples TRBV7-6 to TRBJ2-3, with 7 bases that match TRBD1. The ends lost 3 bases at V and 4 bases at J; junction bases unmatched: 4. CDR1 is SGHVS and CDR2 is FNYEAQ in the germline V gene. The CDR3 is 14 amino acids. The CDR3 sequence is CASSLEQGPDTQYF. CDR3 DNA sequence: TGTGCCAGCAGCTTGGAACAGGGGCCAGATACGCAGTATTTT.

The V call is TRBV4-3, the J call TRBJ1-5; 9 bases align to TRBD1. J lost 8 bases, V lost 1 base, and 6 bases had no gene match. This CDR3 contains 15 residues. Germline CDR1 is LGHNA and CDR2 is YSLEER. This chain's CDR3 is CASSQGIQGAKPQHF. The CDR3 region has the DNA TGCGCCAGCAGCCAAGGGATACAGGGGGCGAAGCCCCAGCATTTT.

The rearrangement links TRBV5-4 to TRBJ1-1; 7 nucleotides line up with TRBD1. This CDR3 is built from 13 residues. Germline lookup yields CDR1 SGHNT and CDR2 YYREEE (reference sequence). Trimming took 4 bases from V and 5 from J; bases not matched to a gene: 5. CDR3 coding DNA: TGTGCCAGCAGCGCAGGGGGGTCGACTGAAGCTTTCTTT. Translation: CASSAGGSTEAFF.

The V and J genes are TRBV3-1 (or the pseudogene TRBV3-2) and TRBJ1-6, with 8 positions matching TRBD1. Trimming took 1 base from V and 6 from J; bases not matched to a gene: 8. This CDR3 region has 17 residues. Germline CDR1 and CDR2: LGHDT and YNNKEL (reference sequence). The CDR3 DNA follows: TGTGCCAGCAGCCAAGTGGCAGGGGGCTCCCGTAATTCACCCCTCCACTTT. Protein product: CASSQVAGGSRNSPLHF.

V is TRBV2 and J is TRBJ2-7; D not certain. Germline V gene lookup returns CDR1 SNHLY and CDR2 FYNNEI. V was trimmed by 6 bases and J by 4 bases, leaving 7 bases between them. The CDR3 sequence is 11 residues long. For the CDR3, the DNA is TGTGCCAGCAGGCAGGCGTACGAGCAGTACTTC. Its protein is CASRQAYEQYF.

J is TRBJ1-3 and V is TRBV5-1, with TRBD1 matching over 8 bases. Germline V gene lookup returns CDR1 SGHRS and CDR2 YFSETQ. The CDR3 is 16 residues long. V was clipped by 4 bases and J by 4 bases; unmatched bases: 10. CDR3 sequence (DNA): TGCGCCAGCAGCGCCTCAGGGGGCGCGGGGGGAAACACCATATATTTT. Protein sequence: CASSASGGAGGNTIYF.

The CDR3 sequence: CAWLLGDSQNYGYTF. Here the CDR3 DNA reads TGTGCCTGGCTGTTAGGGGACTCACAGAATTATGGCTACACCTTC. The chain joins TRBV30 to TRBJ1-2; D perhaps matches TRBD1 (5 bases). The CDR3 covers 15 residues. Germline V lookup: CDR1 GTSNPN, CDR2 SVGIG (reference sequence). Between the trimmed V and J ends, which lost 5 bases and 5 bases, there was a span of 21 bases. Using reference TRBV30 and TRBJ1-2 for the parts outside the CDR3, the full variable domain is SQTIHQWPATLVQPVGSPLSLECTVEGTSNPNLYWYRQAAGRGLQLLFYSVGIGQISSEVPQNLSASRPQDRQFILSSKKLLLSDSGFYLCAWLLGDSQNYGYTFGSGTRLTVV.

This sequence joins TRBV6-6 and TRBJ1-1; TRBD1 agrees at 7 bases. The CDR3 is 10 residues long. Germline CDR1 is MNHNY and CDR2 is SVGAGI (reference sequence). The CDR3: CGTGYTEAFF. As DNA, the CDR3 is TGTGGGACAGGCTACACTGAAGCTTTCTTT.

This chain uses TRBV5-1 with TRBJ2-3, with 15 bases identical to TRBD2. The CDR3 runs to 18 residues. Germline CDR1 SGHRS, CDR2 YFSETQ. V lost 4 bases and J lost 6; bases outside the gene matches: 12. CDR3 sequence reads: CASSAGLAGGLSVDTQYF. The CDR3 DNA reads as TGCGCCAGCAGCGCGGGACTAGCGGGGGGATTATCCGTGGATACGCAGTATTTT.

Details on this clone: Within the sample, other DNA sequences also encode this same CDR3. The chain recombines TRBV7-9 with TRBJ1-1; TRBD1 is a possible D gene (6 bases). With 5 bases removed from V and 8 bases from J, the gap between germline ends came to 9 bases. CDR3 length: 11 residues. The germline CDR1 and CDR2 sequences are SEHNR and FQNEAQ (reference sequence). The CDR3 region is CASSPTGEAFF. The CDR3 coding sequence is TGTGCCAGCAGCCCCACAGGGGAAGCTTTCTTT.

V and J are TRBV21-1 and TRBJ1-1; no check of the table's D call, TRBD1, against the DNA was made. TRBV21-1 is a documented pseudogene. The CDR3 has 17 residues. The CDR3 nucleotides are TGTGCCAGCAGCACGAGGGATAGGGACAGGGTCCACACTGAAGCTTTCTTT. Encoded protein: CASSTRDRDRVHTEAFF.

To note about this clone: Other nucleotide sequences from this sample produce the same CDR3. The rearrangement links TRBV18 to TRBJ2-7, with 11 bases identical to TRBD1. The CDR3 length is 14 residues. The trim removed 3 bases at V and 2 bases at J, leaving 0 bases unmatched. The germline V gene has CDR1 KGHSH and CDR2 LQKENI. This CDR3 is CASSPGQGAYEQYF. The CDR3 bases are TGTGCCAGCTCACCGGGACAGGGGGCCTACGAGCAGTACTTC.